The 6 T cell receptor beta chains reported below all come from one sample, sequenced in a study of OX40 agonist ivuxolimab in advanced cancers. Libraries came from the immunoSEQ multiplex PCR assay. In its TCRdb copy, this immuneACCESS table keeps in-frame sequences only and misses some clones. Where compared with another copy, unresolved V genes explain less than half of these, and the others have no known cause. The sample has about 48,000 clones on record, around 89% of them singletons. The top ten constitute about 28% of the sample. Sample: CD4+ or CD8+ T cells sorted from blood, taken in a trial of the OX40 agonist ivuxolimab. The receptors were sampled from an adult with an advanced solid tumor such as melanoma, head and neck, liver or kidney cancer.

The V call is TRBV25-1, the J call TRBJ2-3; a possible D gene is TRBD1 (6 bases). Between the trimmed V and J ends, which lost 4 bases and 1 base, there was a span of 12 bases. The length of the CDR3 is 15 residues. CDR1 is MGHDK, CDR2 SYGVNS, per germline. In nucleotides, the CDR3 is TGTGCCAGCAGTGTACAGGGAACGGGCACAGATACGCAGTATTTT. Translating it yields CASSVQGTGTDTQYF.

This clone was recorded once. The chain combines TRBV2 with TRBJ2-2, with no clear D. The V end lost 5 bases, the J end lost 3 bases, and 1 base lay between the germline ends. Germline CDR1 and CDR2: SNHLY and FYNNEI. The CDR3 sequence is 11 residues long. The CDR3 region has the DNA TGTGCCAGCAGTTACACCGGGGAGCTGTTTTTT. Translation gives CASSYTGELFF.

J is TRBJ2-3 and V is TRBV11-2, with D possibly TRBD2 on 5 matching bases. The germline gives CDR1 SGHAT, CDR2 FQNNGV. Trimming took off 5 bases at V and 0 bases at J, with 9 bases between the two ends. The CDR3 contains 14 residues. In DNA, the CDR3 is TGTGCCAGCAGCACCTGGACTAGCACAGATACGCAGTATTTT. This gives the protein CASSTWTSTDTQYF.

This clone was observed many times. V and J are TRBV2 and TRBJ2-3; 10 bases map to TRBD1. With V trimmed by 3 bases and J by 2 bases, 2 bases remained unmatched. The V gene's germline CDR1 is SNHLY and CDR2 FYNNEI. This CDR3 has 15 residues. The DNA of the CDR3 is TGTGCCAGCAGTGAGACAGGGGGCTTCACAGATACGCAGTATTTT. The encoded protein is CASSETGGFTDTQYF.

CDR3 region: CASSLGGSEQYF. The CDR3 DNA is TGTGCCAGCAGCTTAGGGGGGTCCGAGCAGTACTTC. The V gene is TRBV11-1, the J gene TRBJ2-7, with D perhaps matching TRBD1 or TRBD2 (5 bases each). Trimming took off 1 base at V and 6 bases at J, with 7 bases between the two ends. This CDR3 contains 12 residues. Germline lookup yields CDR1 SGHAT and CDR2 FQDESV (reference sequence).

CDR3 sequence reads: CASSYPDQNEKLFF. As DNA, the CDR3 is TGTGCCAGCAGTTACCCGGACCAGAATGAAAAACTGTTTTTT. The V gene is TRBV6-5, the J gene TRBJ1-4; D gene unclear. V was shortened by 2 bases and J by 5 bases, with 9 bases between the two germline ends. Germline values: CDR1 MNHEY, CDR2 SVGAGI. This CDR3 region has 14 residues.